These 21 T cell receptor beta chains were sequenced from one sample in a study of blood T cells in healthy people across ages. A J-beta primer mix and a sample-barcoded 5' primer were used in a second PCR of about 7 to 12 cycles. TCRdb reprocessed the 5' RACE reads with MiXCR, giving one entry per CDR3 protein. The table has about 1.4 million distinct CDR3 sequences, approximately 60% seen once. The sequencing sample was made of blood. Receptor source: a man aged 18 to 30 in good health.

The rearrangement links TRBV6-5 to TRBJ2-1; no reliable D call. The V gene lost 8 bases and the J gene lost 8 bases, with 13 bases spanning the gap. This CDR3 is 12 amino acids long. Germline V gives CDR1 MNHEY, CDR2 SVGAGI. The CDR3 sequence: CASGATWDEQFF. As DNA, the CDR3 is TGTGCCAGCGGTGCGACGTGGGATGAGCAGTTCTTC.

The chain has TRBV7-2 and TRBJ2-3; D perhaps matches TRBD1 (5 bases). Germline CDR1 is SGHTA and CDR2 is FQGNSA. V gave up 1 base and J gave up 4 bases, with 12 bases separating them. The CDR3 loop spans 15 amino acids. CDR3 amino acids: CASSLDQGWSDTQYF. For the CDR3, the DNA is TGTGCCAGCAGCTTAGACCAGGGCTGGTCAGATACGCAGTATTTT. The variable domain in full, with the rest retrieved from reference TRBV7-2 and TRBJ2-3, is GAGVSQSPSNKVTEKGKDVELRCDPISGHTALYWYRQSLGQGLEFLIYFQGNSAPDKSGLPSDRFSAERTGGSVSTLTIQRTQQEDSAVYLCASSLDQGWSDTQYFGPGTRLTVL.

This chain links TRBV29-1 with TRBJ2-7, with D perhaps given as TRBD1 or TRBD2 (6 bases each). CDR1 is SQVTM, CDR2 ANQGSEA, per germline. The CDR3 spans 16 residues. The germline V and J ends were trimmed by 5 bases and 0 bases, with 20 bases remaining between them. CDR3 bases: TGCAGCGTTTCCCTAAGGGGGACTCCGGGCTCCTACGAGCAGTACTTC. It codes for CSVSLRGTPGSYEQYF.

There are a few counts of this clonotype. The V and J genes are TRBV12-3 or TRBV12-4 and TRBJ2-7; the D gene is possibly TRBD1 (6 bases). This CDR3 is built from 14 residues. V lost 6 bases and J lost 3, with 15 bases in between. The CDR3 here is CASRNNQDSYEQYF. The CDR3 region has the DNA TGTGCCAGCAGAAACAACCAGGACAGCTACGAGCAGTACTTC.

This clonotype was seen more than once but under ten times. The chain joins TRBV3-1 to TRBJ1-1; D is unclear. V lost 0 bases, J lost 1 base, and 6 bases lay in between. The CDR3 covers 14 residues. CDR1 and CDR2 from the germline V gene are LGHDT and YNNKEL (reference sequence). The CDR3 sequence is CASSQDTRNTEAFF. For the CDR3, the DNA is TGTGCCAGCAGCCAAGATACGCGGAACACTGAAGCTTTCTTT.

At least ten counts were recorded for this clonotype. The V call is TRBV25-1, the J call TRBJ2-7; D ambiguous. V shed 3 bases and J shed 1 base, with 4 bases lying between them. Germline CDR1 and CDR2: MGHDK and SYGVNS. The CDR3 covers 12 residues. CDR3 nucleotides: TGTGCCAGCAGTGATAGATCCTACGAGCAGTACTTC. Amino acid sequence: CASSDRSYEQYF.

The rearrangement uses TRBV20-1 and TRBJ2-5; weak D call: TRBD1 (6 bases). Germline CDR1 DFQATT, CDR2 SNEGSKA (reference sequence). Trimming took off 3 bases at V and 1 base at J, with 12 bases between the two ends. The length of the CDR3 is 14 residues. The CDR3 region has the DNA TGCAGTGCTAGGCGAAGCAGGGGCCAAGAGACCCAGTACTTC. It codes for CSARRSRGQETQYF.

V gene TRBV5-6 combines with J gene TRBJ2-5, with D possibly matching TRBD1 (5 bases). Trimming pared 2 bases from V and 0 bases from J, leaving 11 bases between. This CDR3 spans 15 amino acids. Per the germline V gene, CDR1 is SGHDT and CDR2 is YYEEEE. Written as DNA, the CDR3 is TGTGCCAGCAGCTTTCCAACAGGCAACCAAGAGACCCAGTACTTC. Translated: CASSFPTGNQETQYF.

The chain combines TRBV7-9 with TRBJ1-5; 10 nucleotides align to TRBD1. The CDR3 spans 16 residues. Looked up from germline, CDR1 is SEHNR and CDR2 is FQNEAQ (reference sequence). After removal of 3 bases from V and 5 bases from J, the junction contained 7 bases not matched to a gene. The CDR3 nucleotides read TGTGCCAGCAGCTTTTACCGGGACAGGGGAGATCAGCCCCAGCATTTT. It encodes CASSFYRDRGDQPQHF.

The chain joins TRBV29-1 to TRBJ1-2; D is unclear. CDR3 length equals 13 residues. V dropped 0 bases and J dropped 8 bases, with 13 bases sitting between them. Germline V gene lookup returns CDR1 SQVTM and CDR2 ANQGSEA. Here the CDR3 reads CSVEDLAGKGYTF. In nucleotides, the CDR3 is TGCAGCGTTGAAGATTTGGCAGGCAAGGGCTACACCTTC. The whole variable domain, filled in from reference TRBV29-1 and TRBJ1-2, reads SAVISQKPSRDICQRGTSLTIQCQVDSQVTMMFWYRQQPGQSLTLIATANQGSEATYESGFVIDKFPISRPNLTFSTLTVSNMSPEDSSIYLCSVEDLAGKGYTFGSGTRLTVV.

The gene calls are TRBV9 and TRBJ2-7; the match to TRBD1 covers 7 bases. The V gene end was trimmed by 3 bases and the J gene end by 5 bases; junction bases not matched to a gene: 11. The germline CDR1 and CDR2 sequences are SGDLS and YYNGEE. The CDR3 runs 15 residues. The CDR3 reads CASSAWDRGMDEQYF. DNA for the CDR3: TGTGCCAGCAGCGCCTGGGACAGAGGAATGGACGAGCAGTACTTC.

This chain links TRBV20-1 with TRBJ2-5; D gene ambiguous. Between the trimmed V and J ends, which lost 5 bases and 2 bases, there was a span of 12 bases. Germline V CDR1 and CDR2: DFQATT, SNEGSKA (reference sequence). This CDR3 contains 13 residues. The CDR3 DNA reads as TGCAGTGCTGGGGTGACAAAACAAGAGACCCAGTACTTC. Amino acids: CSAGVTKQETQYF.

V usage is TRBV29-1 and J usage is TRBJ1-2; D is unresolved. Germline values: CDR1 SQVTM, CDR2 ANQGSEA. The CDR3 sequence is 14 residues long. Deletions cut 7 bases from V and 6 bases from J, with 21 bases between. The CDR3 here is CSADGFTVVDGYTF. The CDR3 nucleotides read TGCAGCGCCGACGGATTTACGGTAGTGGATGGCTACACCTTC.

The rearrangement joins TRBV21-1 to TRBJ2-4; whether TRBD1, the table's D call, matches the DNA was not checked. The end of the DNA is better explained by TRBJ2-7, so the J call may be wrong. TRBV21-1 counts as a pseudogene. The CDR3 runs 15 residues. CDR3 sequence reads: CASSTPGQGGNEQYF. The CDR3 DNA reads TGTGCCAGCAGCACTCCTGGACAGGGGGGTAACGAGCAGTACTTC.

This chain uses TRBV27 with TRBJ2-1, with D unresolved. Germline loops: CDR1 MNHEY, CDR2 SMNVEV (reference sequence). V dropped 3 bases and J dropped 0 bases, with 12 bases sitting between them. The CDR3 has 16 amino acids. For the CDR3, the DNA is TGTGCCAGCAGTTTTTTAGGAGTGGGCTCCTACAATGAGCAGTTCTTC. Its protein product is CASSFLGVGSYNEQFF.

Remarks on this clonotype: One end of the junction varies from germline; a read error may be responsible. This chain connects TRBV27 to TRBJ2-7; D not certain. Germline CDR1 MNHEY, CDR2 SMNVEV (reference sequence). The CDR3 totals 16 residues. CDR3 region: CASSLSVRMSSYEQYF. The CDR3 nucleotides read TGTGCCAGCAGTTTATCAGTTAGGATGAGCTCCTACGAGCAGTACTTT.

V usage is TRBV25-1 and J usage is TRBJ1-6; D not certain. Germline CDR1 MGHDK, CDR2 SYGVNS. V was clipped by 1 base and J by 7 bases, with 8 bases between them. The CDR3 has 14 residues. CDR3 in amino acids: CASSESGHNSPLHF. Here the CDR3 DNA reads TGTGCCAGCAGTGAATCAGGTCACAATTCACCCCTCCACTTT.

This chain connects TRBV6-5 to TRBJ2-7; 8 bases align to TRBD2. Germline CDR1 MNHEY, CDR2 SVGAGI. This CDR3 is built from 14 residues. V was clipped by 6 bases and J by 1 base; unmatched bases: 5. CDR3 DNA: TGTGCCAGCAGCATCGGGACTAGTTCCTACGAGCAGTACTTC. Translating it yields CASSIGTSSYEQYF.

This clonotype showed up just once. One end of the junction fails to match germline, which may point to a read error. CDR3 sequence: CSVEREGSDEQYF. The CDR3 bases are TGCAGCGTTGAAAGGGAGGGTTCCGACGAGCAGTATTTC. The rearrangement uses TRBV29-1 and TRBJ2-7, with TRBD2 identical over 7 bases. The germline gives CDR1 SQVTM, CDR2 ANQGSEA. The CDR3 spans 13 residues.

The genes are TRBV20-1 and TRBJ1-2; no firm D call. The germline V gene has CDR1 DFQATT and CDR2 SNEGSKA (reference sequence). Trimming left V 6 bases short and J 7 bases short, with 18 bases between. This CDR3 spans 13 amino acids. The CDR3 nucleotides read TGCAGTGCACAGCACCGGGCCCAACGTGGCTACACCTTC. Encoded protein: CSAQHRAQRGYTF.

Regarding this clonotype: Sequence at one end of the junction differs from germline and may be a read error. V usage is TRBV25-1 and J usage is TRBJ1-1; TRBD1 is a possible D gene (6 bases). Looked up from germline, CDR1 is MGHDK and CDR2 is SYGVNS. The CDR3 runs to 14 residues. CDR3 nucleotides: TGTGCCAGCAGTGGGTACAGGGTCCGGTATGAAGTTTTCTTT. Encoded protein: CASSGYRVRYEVFF. Based on the CDR3 plus reference TRBV25-1 and TRBJ1-1, the full variable domain is EADIYQTPRYLVIGTGKKITLECSQTMGHDKMYWYQQDPGMELHLIHYSYGVNSTEKGDLSSESTVSRIRTEHFPLTLESARPSHTSQYLCASSGYRVRYEVFFGQGTRLTVV.